The 14 T cell receptor beta chains below come from one sample, sequenced in a study of a mutant IDH1 vaccine in newly diagnosed glioma. Noted time point: baseline, week 1 (first vaccination visit). The treatment was: pre-vaccination baseline after standard-of-care therapy. Some clones are missing from TCRdb's copy, which holds only in-frame ones; the method was immunoSEQ multiplex PCR. In the table there are about 54,000 clones, approximately 80% of which are singletons. The sequencing used PBMCs, collected from a glioma patient treated with radiotherapy, temozolomide or both. Receptors were obtained from a man between 18 and 29 years old with glioma.

This clone was seen only once. The chain uses TRBV7-2 and TRBJ1-1; 8 bases are a match to TRBD1. The germline CDR1 and CDR2 sequences are SGHTA and FQGNSA. The J segment lost 8 bases and the V segment lost 5 bases, leaving 10 bases of the junction unmatched. The CDR3 runs to 14 residues. The CDR3 coding sequence is TGTGCCAGCAGCAAGAGACAGGGGCAAGAGGAAGCTTTCTTT. Protein product: CASSKRQGQEEAFF.

The rearrangement links TRBV29-1 to TRBJ2-2; 11 nucleotides align to TRBD2. Germline CDR1 and CDR2: SQVTM and ANQGSEA. This CDR3 region has 17 residues. V gave up 4 bases and J gave up 4 bases; unmatched junction bases: 11. The CDR3 sequence is CSVVVGVAGGSTGELFF. CDR3 bases: TGCAGCGTTGTCGTGGGGGTAGCGGGAGGGAGCACCGGGGAGCTGTTTTTT.

The chain has TRBV30 and TRBJ2-7; D ambiguous. Germline assignment: CDR1 GTSNPN and CDR2 SVGIG (reference sequence). Between the trimmed V and J ends, which lost 3 bases and 4 bases, there was a span of 7 bases. The CDR3 is 11 amino acids. CDR3 protein: CAWRVDYEQYF. The CDR3 bases are TGTGCCTGGAGGGTAGATTACGAGCAGTACTTC.

This sequence joins TRBV5-1 and TRBJ1-2; 12 bases are shared with TRBD1. The CDR3 runs to 16 residues. The junction had 12 bases not matched to a gene; V was cut back by 5 bases and J by 7 bases. Germline CDR1 SGHRS, CDR2 YFSETQ. The CDR3: CASSIRGGQGAIGYTF. The CDR3 region has the DNA TGCGCCAGCAGTATCAGGGGGGGACAGGGGGCAATTGGCTACACCTTC. Together with reference TRBV5-1 and TRBJ1-2, the CDR3 gives the full variable domain: KAGVTQTPRYLIKTRGQQVTLSCSPISGHRSVSWYQQTPGQGLQFLFEYFSETQRNKGNFPGRFSGRQFSNSRSEMNVSTLELGDSALYLCASSIRGGQGAIGYTFGSGTRLTVV.

There are a few counts of this clone. This rearrangement joins TRBV2 to TRBJ2-7, with TRBD1 identical over 9 bases. The germline gives CDR1 SNHLY, CDR2 FYNNEI. The CDR3 is made up of 14 amino acids. The J segment lost 4 bases and the V segment lost 6 bases, leaving 7 bases of the junction unmatched. The CDR3 DNA follows: TGTGCCAGCAGCCCCGGGACAGGGTCTTACGAGCAGTACTTC. Protein product: CASSPGTGSYEQYF.

The chain is built from TRBV14 and TRBJ2-1; TRBD2 agrees at 13 bases. The CDR3 contains 16 residues. Losses at the gene ends were 1 base for V and 6 bases for J; bases not matched to a gene: 3. Germline V gene data show CDR1 as SGHDN and CDR2 as FVKESK. The DNA of the CDR3 is TGTGCCAGCAGCCAAGGGGGACTAGCGGGGTTCAATGAGCAGTTCTTC. Protein product: CASSQGGLAGFNEQFF.

This clone was observed a single time. V gene TRBV6-5 combines with J gene TRBJ1-1, with unresolved D. The germline gives CDR1 MNHEY, CDR2 SVGAGI. Trimming stripped 6 bases from V and 2 bases from J, with 4 bases between. The CDR3 has 11 residues. The CDR3 sequence: CASSRNTEAFF. The CDR3 DNA reads TGTGCCAGCAGCCGAAACACTGAAGCTTTCTTT.

The J gene is TRBJ2-7, the V gene TRBV2, with D perhaps TRBD2 (5 bases). CDR1 and CDR2 from the germline V gene are SNHLY and FYNNEI. Trimming pared 8 bases from V and 0 bases from J, leaving 8 bases between. The CDR3 sequence is 12 residues long. The CDR3 DNA reads as TGTGCCAGCGTCGACTACTCCTACGAGCAGTACTTC. This encodes CASVDYSYEQYF. The full variable domain, with the rest looked up from reference TRBV2 and TRBJ2-7, is EPEVTQTPSHQVTQMGQEVILRCVPISNHLYFYWYRQILGQKVEFLVSFYNNEISEKSEIFDDQFSVERPDGSNFTLKIRSTKLEDSAMYFCASVDYSYEQYFGPGTRLTVT.

This chain uses TRBV4-1 with TRBJ1-5; 7 positions agree with TRBD1. Germline loops: CDR1 MGHRA, CDR2 YSYEKL. This CDR3 region has 16 residues. V was pared by 0 bases and J by 1 base, with 3 bases of the junction left unmatched. This chain's CDR3 is CASSQEGTVSNQPQHF. The DNA of the CDR3 is TGCGCCAGCAGCCAAGAGGGGACAGTCAGCAATCAGCCCCAGCATTTT.

This chain connects TRBV10-2 to TRBJ2-3; 7 nucleotides line up with TRBD2. V lost 7 bases to trimming and J lost 0 bases; unmatched junction nucleotides: 10. Germline loops: CDR1 WSHSY, CDR2 SAAADI. The CDR3 is made up of 16 amino acids. Here the CDR3 reads CASTKTSPLSTDTQYF. DNA of the CDR3: TGCGCCAGCACTAAGACTAGCCCGCTGAGCACAGATACGCAGTATTTT.

The sample holds one count of this clone. This chain uses TRBV10-3 with TRBJ1-5; D is possibly TRBD1 (5 bases). The ends were cut back, 2 bases at V and 7 bases at J, with 12 bases in the middle. CDR1 and CDR2 (germline): ENHRY, SYGVKD. The CDR3 covers 14 residues. Here the CDR3 reads CAISEPPGPQPQHF. The CDR3 region has the DNA TGTGCCATCAGTGAGCCGCCGGGACCCCAGCCCCAGCATTTT.

The CDR3 DNA sequence: TGTGCCAGCAGCCCCTCAATAGATACGCAGTATTTT. This codes for CASSPSIDTQYF. V gene TRBV7-2 combines with J gene TRBJ2-3; no clear D. The CDR3 is 12 residues long. The germline gives CDR1 SGHTA, CDR2 FQGNSA. Trimming pared 5 bases from V and 5 bases from J, leaving 8 bases between.

The chain uses TRBV7-2 and TRBJ2-1; D perhaps matches TRBD1 (6 bases). V dropped 3 bases and J dropped 0 bases, with 9 bases sitting between them. CDR3 size: 15 residues. The V gene's germline CDR1 is SGHTA and CDR2 FQGNSA. In DNA, the CDR3 is TGTGCCAGCAGCTTCGACAGGTCCTCCTACAATGAGCAGTTCTTC. Translated, it gives CASSFDRSSYNEQFF.

The J gene is TRBJ2-2, the V gene TRBV15; D unclear. Germline V gene sequence: CDR1 LNHNV, CDR2 YYDKDF (reference sequence). The CDR3 contains 16 residues. Trimming took off 0 bases at V and 1 base at J, with 9 bases between the two ends. This chain's CDR3 is CATSREVAVNTGELFF. Here the CDR3 DNA reads TGTGCCACCAGCAGAGAAGTAGCTGTGAACACCGGGGAGCTGTTTTTT.